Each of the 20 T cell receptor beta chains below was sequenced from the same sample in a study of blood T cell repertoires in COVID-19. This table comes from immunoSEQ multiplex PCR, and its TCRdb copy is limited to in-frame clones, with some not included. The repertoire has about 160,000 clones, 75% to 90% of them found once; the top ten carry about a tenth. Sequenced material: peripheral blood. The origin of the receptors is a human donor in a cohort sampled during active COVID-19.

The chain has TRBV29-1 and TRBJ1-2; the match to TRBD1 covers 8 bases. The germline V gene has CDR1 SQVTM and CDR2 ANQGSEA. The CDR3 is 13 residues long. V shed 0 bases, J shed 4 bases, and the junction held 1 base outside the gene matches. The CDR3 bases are TGCAGCGTTGAAGAGACAGGGGCCTATGGCTACACCTTC. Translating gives CSVEETGAYGYTF.

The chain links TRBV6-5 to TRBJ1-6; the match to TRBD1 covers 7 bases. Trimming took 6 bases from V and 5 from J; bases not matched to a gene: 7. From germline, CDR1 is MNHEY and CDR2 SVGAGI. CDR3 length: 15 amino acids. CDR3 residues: CASSSGTANNSPLHF. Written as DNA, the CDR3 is TGTGCCAGCAGCTCCGGGACAGCAAATAATTCACCCCTCCACTTT.

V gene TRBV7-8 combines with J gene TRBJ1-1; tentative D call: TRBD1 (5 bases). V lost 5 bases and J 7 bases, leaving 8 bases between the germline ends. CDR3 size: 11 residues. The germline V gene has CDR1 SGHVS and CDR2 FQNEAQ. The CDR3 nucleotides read TGTGCCAGCAGCCTGGGACTTGAAGCTTTCTTT. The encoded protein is CASSLGLEAFF.

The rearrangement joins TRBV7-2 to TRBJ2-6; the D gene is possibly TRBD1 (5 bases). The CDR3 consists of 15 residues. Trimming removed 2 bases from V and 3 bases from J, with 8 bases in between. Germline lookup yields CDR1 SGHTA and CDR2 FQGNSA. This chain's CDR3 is CASSLTRDGANVLTF. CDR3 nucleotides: TGTGCCAGCAGCTTAACCAGGGATGGGGCCAACGTCCTGACTTTC.

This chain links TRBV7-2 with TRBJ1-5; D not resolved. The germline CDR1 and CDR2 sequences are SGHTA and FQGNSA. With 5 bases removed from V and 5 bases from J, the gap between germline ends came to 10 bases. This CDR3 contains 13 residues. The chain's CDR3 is CASSRSRDQPQHF. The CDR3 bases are TGTGCCAGCAGCCGGTCCCGAGATCAGCCCCAGCATTTT.

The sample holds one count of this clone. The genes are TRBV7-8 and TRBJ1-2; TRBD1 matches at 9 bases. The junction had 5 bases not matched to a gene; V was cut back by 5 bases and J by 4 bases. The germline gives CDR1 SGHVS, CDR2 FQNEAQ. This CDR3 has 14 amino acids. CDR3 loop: CASSPLTGGYGYTF. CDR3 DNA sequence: TGTGCCAGCAGCCCCTTGACAGGGGGCTATGGCTACACCTTC.

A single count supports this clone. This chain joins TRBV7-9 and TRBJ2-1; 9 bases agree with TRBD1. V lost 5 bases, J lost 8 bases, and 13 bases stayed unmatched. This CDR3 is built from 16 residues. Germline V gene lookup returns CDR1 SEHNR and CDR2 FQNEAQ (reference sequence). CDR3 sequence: CASSPAGQGKWDEQFF. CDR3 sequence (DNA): TGTGCCAGCAGCCCCGCCGGACAGGGGAAGTGGGATGAGCAGTTCTTC.

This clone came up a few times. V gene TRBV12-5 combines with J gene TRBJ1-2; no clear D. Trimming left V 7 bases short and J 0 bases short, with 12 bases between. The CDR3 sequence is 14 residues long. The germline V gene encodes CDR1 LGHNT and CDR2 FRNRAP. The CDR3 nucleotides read TGTGCTAGTGCCTGGGGAGGAGCTAACTATGGCTACACCTTC. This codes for CASAWGGANYGYTF. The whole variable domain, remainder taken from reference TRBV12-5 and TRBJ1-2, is DARVTQTPRHKVTEMGQEVTMRCQPILGHNTVFWYRQTMMQGLELLAYFRNRAPLDDSGMPKDRFSAEMPDATLATLKIQPSEPRDSAVYFCASAWGGANYGYTFGSGTRLTVV.

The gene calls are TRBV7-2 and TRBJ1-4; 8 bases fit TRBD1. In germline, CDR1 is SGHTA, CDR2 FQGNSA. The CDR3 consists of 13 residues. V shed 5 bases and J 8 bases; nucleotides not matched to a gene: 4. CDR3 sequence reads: CASSLGTGEKLFF. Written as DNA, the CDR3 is TGTGCCAGCAGCCTGGGGACAGGCGAAAAACTGTTTTTT.

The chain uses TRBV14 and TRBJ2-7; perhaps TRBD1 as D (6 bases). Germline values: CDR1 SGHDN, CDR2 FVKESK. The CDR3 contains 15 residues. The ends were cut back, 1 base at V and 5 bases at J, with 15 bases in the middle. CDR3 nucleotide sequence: TGTGCCAGCAGCCAAGGGGGGCTTCACCCTAACGAGCAGTACTTC. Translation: CASSQGGLHPNEQYF.

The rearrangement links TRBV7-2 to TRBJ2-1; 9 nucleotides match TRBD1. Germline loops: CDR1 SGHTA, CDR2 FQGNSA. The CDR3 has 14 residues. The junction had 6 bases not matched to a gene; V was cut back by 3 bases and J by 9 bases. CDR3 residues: CASSLGQGTLEQFF. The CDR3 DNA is TGTGCCAGCAGCTTGGGACAGGGTACTCTTGAGCAGTTCTTC.

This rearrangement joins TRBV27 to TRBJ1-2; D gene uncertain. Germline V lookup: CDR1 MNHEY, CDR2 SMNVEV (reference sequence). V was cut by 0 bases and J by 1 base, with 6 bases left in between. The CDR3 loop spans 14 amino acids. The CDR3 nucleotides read TGTGCCAGCAGTTTATCCCGGGTTAACTATGGCTACACCTTC. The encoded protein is CASSLSRVNYGYTF.

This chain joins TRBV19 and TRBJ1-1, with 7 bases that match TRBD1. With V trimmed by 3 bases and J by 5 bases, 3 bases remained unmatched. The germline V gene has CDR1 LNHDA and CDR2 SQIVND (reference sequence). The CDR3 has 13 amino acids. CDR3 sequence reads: CASSMDRQTEAFF. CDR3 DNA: TGTGCCAGTAGTATGGACAGGCAGACTGAAGCTTTCTTT.

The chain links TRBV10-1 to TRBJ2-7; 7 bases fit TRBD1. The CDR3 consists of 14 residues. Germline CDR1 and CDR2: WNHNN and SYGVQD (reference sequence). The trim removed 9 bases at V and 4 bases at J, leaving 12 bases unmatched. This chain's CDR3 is CASFPGTDFYEQYF. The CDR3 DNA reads TGCGCCAGTTTCCCCGGGACAGATTTTTACGAGCAGTACTTC.

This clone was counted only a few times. The DNA of the CDR3 is TGCAGCGTTTCGACAGAAATGAACACTGAAGCTTTCTTT. It specifies CSVSTEMNTEAFF. The chain links TRBV29-1 to TRBJ1-1, with D tentatively TRBD1 (5 bases). The V end lost 5 bases, the J end lost 0 bases, and 10 bases lay between the germline ends. Germline CDR1 reads SQVTM; CDR2 reads ANQGSEA. The CDR3 contains 13 residues.

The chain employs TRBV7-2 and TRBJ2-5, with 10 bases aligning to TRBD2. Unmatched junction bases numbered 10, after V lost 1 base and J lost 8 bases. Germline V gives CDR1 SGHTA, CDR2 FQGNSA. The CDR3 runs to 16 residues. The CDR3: CASSLGPSGSDGTQYF. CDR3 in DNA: TGTGCCAGCAGCTTAGGTCCTAGCGGGAGTGACGGAACCCAGTACTTC.

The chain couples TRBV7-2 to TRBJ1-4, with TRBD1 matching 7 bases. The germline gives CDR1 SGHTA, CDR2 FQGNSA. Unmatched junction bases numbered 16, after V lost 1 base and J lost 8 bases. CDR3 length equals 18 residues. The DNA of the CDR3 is TGTGCCAGCAGCTTAGGTGACAGGGTATTCGGTGGTACAGAAAAACTGTTTTTT. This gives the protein CASSLGDRVFGGTEKLFF.

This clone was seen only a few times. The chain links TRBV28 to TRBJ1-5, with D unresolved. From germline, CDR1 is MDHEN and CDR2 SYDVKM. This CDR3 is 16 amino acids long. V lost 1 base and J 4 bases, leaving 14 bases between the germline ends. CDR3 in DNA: TGTGCCAGCAGTTTATTCGGACCCGGGGAAAATCAGCCCCAGCATTTT. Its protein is CASSLFGPGENQPQHF.

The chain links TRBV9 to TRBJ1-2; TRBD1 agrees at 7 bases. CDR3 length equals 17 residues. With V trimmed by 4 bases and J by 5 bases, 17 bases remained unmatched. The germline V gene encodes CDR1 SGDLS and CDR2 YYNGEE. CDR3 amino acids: CASSLGGSPIPSYGYTF. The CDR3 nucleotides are TGTGCCAGCAGCCTAGGGGGCAGCCCCATTCCCTCTTATGGCTACACCTTC.

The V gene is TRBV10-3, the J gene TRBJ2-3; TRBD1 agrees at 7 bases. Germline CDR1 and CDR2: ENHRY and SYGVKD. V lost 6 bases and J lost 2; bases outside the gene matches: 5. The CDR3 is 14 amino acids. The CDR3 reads CAISTGDPTDTQYF. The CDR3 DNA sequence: TGTGCCATCAGCACAGGGGACCCCACAGATACGCAGTATTTT.